This entry concerns a single TCR beta chain. A single record per CDR3 protein comes from TCRdb applying MiXCR to the RT-PCR reads. The sample includes 800,000 to 1,000,000 distinct CDR3 sequences, roughly 18% of them seen just once. This CDR3 is 15 amino acids long. Trimming took 0 bases from V and 0 from J, leaving 8 bases between them. Germline V gene lookup returns CDR1 SQVTM and CDR2 ANQGSEA. The sample comes from a study of patients and donors after allogeneic stem cell transplantation. Sequencing was performed on blood, either unsorted or a sorted T cell fraction (not recorded which). This TCR was recovered from a human donor who was either an allogeneic HSCT recipient or a stem cell or donor lymphocyte infusion donor (not recorded which). It is not recorded whose cells these are; they may come from a transplant donor. The chain employs TRBV29-1 and TRBJ2-2, with a weak D call TRBD1 (5 bases). This CDR3 reads CSVEEGQTNTGELFF. In DNA, the CDR3 is TGCAGCGTTGAAGAGGGGCAGACGAACACCGGGGAGCTGTTTTTT.